This T cell receptor beta chain originates from a study of blood T cell repertoires in COVID-19. Across the study: The origin of the acute and convalescent COVID-19 samples was the United States, Italy and Spain. PBMCs, B-cell-depleted T cells, or T cells provided the cDNA or gDNA that made up the material.

Original analysis: Cell counts per sample came from amplifying reference gene primers. Repertoires were generated with immunoSEQ multiplex PCR, while TCRdb's copy carries only in-frame clones and drops some. The V and J calls and the clone size are those of that table, but D and trimming were determined from the DNA. The table includes roughly 390,000 clones, 75% to 90% detected once. Germline CDR1 is WNHNN and CDR2 is SYGVQD (reference sequence). Trimming took 5 bases from V and 8 from J; bases not matched to a gene: 14. The CDR3 has 15 residues. This chain links TRBV10-1 with TRBJ1-2; 7 bases fit TRBD1. The receptor's source is a woman aged 18 to 35 with acute or convalescent COVID-19. The sample comprised peripheral blood. CDR3 residues: CASSPGRGGTEGYTF. DNA of the CDR3: TGCGCCAGCAGTCCTGGTCGGGGGGGGACAGAAGGCTACACCTTC.